This TCR beta chain was documented in a study of OX40 agonist ivuxolimab in advanced cancers. Whole-study context: At 0.01 to 10 mg/kg, ivuxolimab was administered intravenously to patients every 2 weeks.

The germline V and J ends were trimmed by 2 bases and 4 bases, with 9 bases remaining between them. CDR3 length equals 13 residues. In germline, CDR1 is SGHDT, CDR2 YYEEEE. The protocol was immunoSEQ multiplex PCR, while the TCRdb copy is restricted to in-frame clones and leaves out a portion. Altogether 60,000 or so clones are present, 94% being singletons, with the ten largest covering approximately 18%. The chain joins TRBV5-6 to TRBJ2-5; no definite D call. The sample was CD4+ or CD8+ T cells sorted from blood, taken in a trial of the OX40 agonist ivuxolimab. This receptor was identified in an adult with an advanced solid tumor such as melanoma, head and neck, liver or kidney cancer. CDR3 sequence (DNA): TGTGCCAGCAGCTTTGGTGCGGCAGAGACCCAGTACTTC. This gives the protein CASSFGAAETQYF.